The sequence of this TCR beta chain was determined in a study of glioma-infiltrating T cells. Study results and limitations: Non-neoplastic patients had below-expected tissue-blood divergence, while all gliomas exceeded expectation. Very few CDR3 sequences were shared between tissue and blood.

In regard to this clonotype: Its antigen is not identified. It may be a read error: a sequence one base away is much more abundant.

The CDR3 is 13 amino acids. Per germline, CDR1 DFQATT and CDR2 SNEGSKA (reference sequence). TCR alpha and beta CDR3 regions were amplified from RNA using iRepertoire nested multiplex PCR. Input was roughly 100-450 ng of tissue mRNA or PBMC total RNA. In TCRdb, the multiplex PCR reads were re-called with MiXCR into one record per CDR3 protein. This sample has 90,000 to 110,000 distinct CDR3 sequences, with less than 30% found just once. The TCR originated in a human donor with low-grade glioma or glioblastoma, undergoing nonglioma brain surgery, or in good health (not recorded which). V and J are TRBV20-1 and TRBJ2-5; no clear D. Sequenced sample: glioma tissue, nonneoplastic brain tissue, or PBMCs (not recorded which). DNA for the CDR3: TGCAGTGCTAGAGAGGTCCGTACGGAGACCAAGTACTTC. Its protein is CSAREVRTETKYF.